What follows describes a single T cell receptor (beta chain). In the study's own analysis: For nucleated cells, counts were estimated from reference gene primer amplification. The assay was immunoSEQ multiplex PCR, and TCRdb's table has in-frame clones only and misses some. V and J calls and clone size are given by that table; D and trimming were obtained from the DNA. Altogether roughly 53,000 clones are present, roughly nine tenths being singletons, with the ten largest covering roughly 1.6%. Germline V CDR1 and CDR2: MGHRA, YSYEKL. Between the trimmed V and J ends, which lost 3 bases and 3 bases, there was a span of 17 bases. The CDR3 is made up of 16 amino acids. The sample originates from a study of blood T cell repertoires in COVID-19. Study-level background: There were acute and convalescent COVID-19 samples, and they came from the United States, Italy and Spain. Nucleic acid was either cDNA or gDNA, and it came from T cells, B-cell-depleted T cells, or PBMCs.

Input material: peripheral blood. The clonotype comes from a man in his 60s with acute or convalescent COVID-19. The rearrangement joins TRBV4-1 to TRBJ1-1; D possibly corresponds to TRBD1 (5 bases). CDR3: CASSQAVDSSDTEAFF. Written as DNA, the CDR3 is TGCGCCAGCAGCCAGGCGGTCGACAGTTCAGACACTGAAGCTTTCTTT.